This is a list of T cell receptor beta chains from one sample in a study of early T cells in non-severe SARS-CoV-2 infection. TCRdb fed the 5' RACE reads into MiXCR, producing one record per CDR3 protein. The data contain fewer than 110,000 distinct CDR3 sequences, over 8.5% of them singletons. Specimen: whole blood. The receptors come from an adult who was a healthcare worker with PCR-confirmed SARS-CoV-2 infection or an uninfected control (not recorded which). Each CDR3 is given with its conserved first and last residue. D genes are given only for firm matches. Some rows mark clone size as missing; the rest say once, few, many or name a class of expanded clone.

D gene,clone size,V gene,J gene,CDR3 DNA,CDR3 protein
-,few,TRBV20-1,TRBJ2-5,TGCAGTGCTAGAACTAACGAAGAGACCCAGTACTTC,CSARTNEETQYF
-,many,TRBV27,TRBJ2-5,TGTGCCAGCAGCCACGACCCCCAAGAGACCCAGTACTTC,CASSHDPQETQYF
TRBD1,-,TRBV20-1,TRBJ2-1,TGCAGTGCTAGCTCCAGGGGGCGCGGGAATGAGCAGTTCTTC,CSASSRGRGNEQFF
TRBD2,-,TRBV4-3,TRBJ2-2,TGCGCCAGCAGCCAAACTCTAGCGGTGAACACCGGGGAGCTGTTTTTT,CASSQTLAVNTGELFF
TRBD2,few,TRBV28,TRBJ2-6,TGTGCCAGCAGTGCCTTCCTAGCGGCCCGCTCTGGGGCCAACGTCCTGACTTTC,CASSAFLAARSGANVLTF
-,many,TRBV6-2/TRBV6-3,TRBJ2-1,TGTGCCAGCAGTTACTCCTTGGCGTACAATGAGCAGTTCTTC,CASSYSLAYNEQFF
-,-,TRBV20-1,TRBJ1-2,TGCAGTGCTAGAGATCTGTTGTTCGACTATGGCTACACCTTC,CSARDLLFDYGYTF
TRBD2,-,TRBV7-2,TRBJ2-5,TGTGCCAGCAGCTTAAGACTAGCGGGAAAAGAGACCCAGTACTTC,CASSLRLAGKETQYF
-,many,TRBV20-1,TRBJ2-3,TGCAGTGCCCAACAGGGAACAGATACGCAGTATTTT,CSAQQGTDTQYF
-,many,TRBV5-1,TRBJ2-2,TGCGCCAGCAGCTTGGCCGGGGTTGCCGGGGAGCTGTTTTTT,CASSLAGVAGELFF
-,many,TRBV29-1,TRBJ2-5,TGCAGCGTTGAATGGGGGCAGATAGAGACCCAGTACTTC,CSVEWGQIETQYF
-,-,TRBV7-2,TRBJ2-7,TGTGCCAGCAGCCCAGGGCGGAGTGAGCAGTACTTC,CASSPGRSEQYF
-,many,TRBV4-2,TRBJ2-1,TGTGCCAGCAGCCAAGATGTCGGGGGACTTTACAATGAGCAGTTCTTC,CASSQDVGGLYNEQFF
-,many,TRBV5-5,TRBJ2-4,TGTGCCAGCAGCTCCTACCCCGGGACAGGACTAGGCTTC,CASSSYPGTGLGF
TRBD1,-,TRBV12-3/TRBV12-4,TRBJ2-2,TGTGCCAGCAGCGGACAGGGGGCAACCGGGGAGCTGTTTTTT,CASSGQGATGELFF
TRBD1,many,TRBV12-3/TRBV12-4,TRBJ2-7,TGTGCCAGCAGTGAGGACAGGGGCTACGAGCAGTACTTC,CASSEDRGYEQYF
-,-,TRBV9,TRBJ2-2,TGTGCCAGCAGCGTTGTGGGAAACACCGGGGAGCTGTTTTTT,CASSVVGNTGELFF
-,many,TRBV6-5,TRBJ1-4,TGTGCCAGCGGGATAAGGGGTGACGGTGAAAAACTGTTTTTT,CASGIRGDGEKLFF
-,few,TRBV20-1,TRBJ1-5,TGCAGTGCTTCTCCCTACGACCCCTTGGTGGTCCCCCAGCATTTT,CSASPYDPLVVPQHF
-,few,TRBV2,TRBJ2-2,TGTGCCAGCAGTGAAAGGTTGGAGGTGGGGGAGCTGTTTTTT,CASSERLEVGELFF
-,-,TRBV12-3/TRBV12-4,TRBJ2-7,TGTGCCAGCAGTTGGGACCGAAAGGGGGAGCAGTACTTC,CASSWDRKGEQYF
-,-,TRBV28,TRBJ2-7,TGTGCCAGCAGTTTATGGGAGACCTACGAGCAGTACTTC,CASSLWETYEQYF
-,many,TRBV7-9,TRBJ1-6,TGTGCCAGCAGCTTACAATCGGTATCTTCCTATAATTCACCCCTCCATTTT,CASSLQSVSSYNSPLHF
TRBD1,-,TRBV6-6,TRBJ2-1,TGTGCCAGCAGTTACGCGGACAGGCCTCTCTACAATGAGCAGTTCTTC,CASSYADRPLYNEQFF
-,-,TRBV7-9,TRBJ1-2,TGTGCCAGCAGCTTAGTATCGGTCCCATCGGGGGCAAAGGTTGGCTACACCTTC,CASSLVSVPSGAKVGYTF
-,-,TRBV5-1,TRBJ2-2,TGCGCCAGCAGCTTCGGTACAGGGTCTTCCGGGGAGCTGTTTTTT,CASSFGTGSSGELFF
TRBD2,many,TRBV7-2,TRBJ2-3,TGTGCCAGCAGCTTAGTGGGTGGGGTAGCGGGAGGATCAGATACGCAGTATTTT,CASSLVGGVAGGSDTQYF
TRBD1,-,TRBV7-7,TRBJ2-3,TGTGCCAGCAGCTCAAGTCGACAGGGTTTTAAGTATTTT,CASSSSRQGFKYF
TRBD2,many,TRBV5-1,TRBJ2-3,TGTGCCAGCAGCTTAGGAGCGGGAGCAACAGATACGCAGTATTTT,CASSLGAGATDTQYF
-,few,TRBV30,TRBJ1-1,TGTGCCTGGATCAATTGGGGAATTGGAGCTTTCTTT,CAWINWGIGAFF
TRBD1,many,TRBV7-7,TRBJ2-5,TGTGCCAGCAGCCCTTGGACAGGACAAGAGACCCAGTACTTC,CASSPWTGQETQYF
TRBD2,many,TRBV7-2,TRBJ2-3,TGTGCCAGCAGCTTAGAGTGGTTAGCGGGAGGTCCAGATACGCAGTATTTT,CASSLEWLAGGPDTQYF
TRBD1,-,TRBV5-4,TRBJ1-2,TGTGCCAGCAGCCTGACAGGGAATGGCTACACCTTC,CASSLTGNGYTF
TRBD1,few,TRBV19,TRBJ2-2,TGTGCCAGTAGTTGGACAGGTGATAACACCGGGGAGCTGTTTTTT,CASSWTGDNTGELFF
TRBD1,many,TRBV12-3/TRBV12-4,TRBJ1-1,TGTGCCAGCAGAACCGGGACAGGGTTTGCTGAAGCTTTCTTT,CASRTGTGFAEAFF
TRBD1,many,TRBV28,TRBJ2-7,TGTGCCAGCAGTTTATTGGGACAGTCTTCCTACGAGCAGTACTTC,CASSLLGQSSYEQYF
-,-,TRBV7-9,TRBJ2-3,TGTGCCAGCATCGTTTTCCCGGATACGCAGTATTTT,CASIVFPDTQYF
TRBD2,many,TRBV20-1,TRBJ2-3,TGCAGTGCCGCCGGGACTAGCGGGACCACAGATACGCAGTATTTT,CSAAGTSGTTDTQYF
TRBD2,-,TRBV28,TRBJ2-7,TGTGCCAGCACGCTTCTAGCGGGAGCAGCCTACGAGCAGTACTTC,CASTLLAGAAYEQYF
-,-,TRBV27,TRBJ2-3,TGTGCCAGCAGTTTAACCGGTATTATCACAGATACGCAGTATTTT,CASSLTGIITDTQYF
-,many,TRBV12-3/TRBV12-4,TRBJ2-4,TGTGCCAGCAGTTTGGGCAGTTCAAACATTCAGTACTTC,CASSLGSSNIQYF
-,many,TRBV20-1,TRBJ1-5,TGCAGTGCTACGTCGTTTGGGGCTAGCAATCAGCCCCAGCATTTT,CSATSFGASNQPQHF
-,many,TRBV5-5,TRBJ2-4,TGTGCCAGCAGCTTCCAGGATTTAGCCAAAAACATTCAGTACTTC,CASSFQDLAKNIQYF
-,many,TRBV7-2,TRBJ1-5,TGTGCCAGCAGCTTAGCGCTATATCAGCCCCAGCATTTT,CASSLALYQPQHF
-,-,TRBV5-4,TRBJ2-4,TGTGCCAGCAGCTTGGGTTGGGGCAGGGCAAACATTCAGTACTTC,CASSLGWGRANIQYF
-,few,TRBV5-1,TRBJ2-7,TGCGCCAGCAGCCAGGGGACTGGCCCCTACGAGCAGTACTTC,CASSQGTGPYEQYF
-,-,TRBV28,TRBJ2-3,TGTGCCAGGACCTTGGAGTTTGGTACGCAGTATTTT,CARTLEFGTQYF
TRBD2,many,TRBV14,TRBJ2-7,TGTGCCAGCAGCCCCTTGGTAAGCGGGAGTGTCTACGAGCAGTACTTC,CASSPLVSGSVYEQYF
-,once,TRBV2,TRBJ2-2,TGTGCCTGCGGACGGGAGAACACCGGGGAGCTGTTTTTT,CACGRENTGELFF
TRBD2,many,TRBV11-2,TRBJ2-1,TGTGCCAGCAGCTTATCCACTAGCGGGAGCAATGAGCAGTTCTTC,CASSLSTSGSNEQFF
-,few,TRBV11-2,TRBJ2-1,TGTGCCAGCAACGCGGGCCACGGAGGAGGTGAGCAGTTCTTC,CASNAGHGGGEQFF
-,many,TRBV20-1,TRBJ2-3,TGCAGTGCCATCGGACTGGGCGCAGATACGCAGTATTTT,CSAIGLGADTQYF
-,-,TRBV28,TRBJ2-1,TGTGCCAGCAGTTTAGCACCTGAGCAGTTCTTC,CASSLAPEQFF
-,-,TRBV5-1,TRBJ2-5,TGCGCCAGCAGCTTGGAGGGACTTCAACAAGAGACCCAGTACTTC,CASSLEGLQQETQYF
-,-,TRBV27,TRBJ2-5,TGTGCCAGCAGCATATACCCGGAGACAGAGGAAGAGACCCAGTACTTC,CASSIYPETEEETQYF
-,-,TRBV30,TRBJ2-1,TGTGCCTGGAGTGGACGACTGAACTCCTACAATGAGCAGTTCTTC,CAWSGRLNSYNEQFF
-,many,TRBV6-5,TRBJ2-3,TGTGCCAGCAGTTACTCGGGAGTTTGGACCACAGATACGCAGTATTTT,CASSYSGVWTTDTQYF
TRBD2,-,TRBV11-1,TRBJ2-1,TGTGCCAGCAGCTTAGCGGGACTAGACAATGAGCAGTTCTTC,CASSLAGLDNEQFF
-,few,TRBV7-9,TRBJ2-7,TGTGCCAGCAGCTCTGAGGCCACCAACGCCTACGAGCAGTACTTC,CASSSEATNAYEQYF